The clone carrying this T cell receptor beta chain was picked up a small number of times. Its antigen is unidentified. In the PCR, 60 Vbeta and 13 Jbeta primers were used. Per the original data handling: Later work found roughly 80 million unique TCR beta chains, with approximately 12 million shared. Measured with immunoSEQ multiplex PCR; TCRdb has only the in-frame clones, and not every one. The V and J calls and clone size are taken from that table; D and trimming were inferred from the DNA. The sample includes 79,000 or so clones, 60% to 75% of them seen just once. There were likely unrecorded immune exposures, though donors were nominally healthy when sampled. The sample is drawn from a study of cytomegalovirus exposure and HLA in healthy donors. V dropped 1 base and J dropped 8 bases, with 14 bases sitting between them. Per germline, CDR1 SQVTM and CDR2 ANQGSEA. The CDR3 runs to 13 residues. Notes on the study in general: DRB1 showed the most TCR associations and HLA-C the fewest in a later analysis, as rates varied by HLA locus. In a later analysis, HLA-associated beta chains showed higher expansion and lower generation probabilities than comparable chains.

The chain carries TRBV29-1 and TRBJ1-2; D remains ambiguous. Sample: PBMCs. The clonotype was recovered from a woman aged 40 to 50 in good health and CMV-seropositive. This chain's CDR3 is CSVEAGGRGGYTF. CDR3 coding DNA: TGCAGCGTTGAAGCCGGCGGGCGTGGCGGCTACACCTTC. Full variable domain (missing parts from reference TRBV29-1 and TRBJ1-2): SAVISQKPSRDICQRGTSLTIQCQVDSQVTMMFWYRQQPGQSLTLIATANQGSEATYESGFVIDKFPISRPNLTFSTLTVSNMSPEDSSIYLCSVEAGGRGGYTFGSGTRLTVV.